The 18 T cell receptor beta chains given below trace back to one sample, sequenced in a study of CD8 T cells in Susac syndrome. An amount of RNA that ranged from roughly 0.45 to 1 ug was reverse transcribed with random hexamers. TCRdb reanalysed the immunoSEQ multiplex PCR reads using MiXCR and keeps one entry per CDR3 protein. The data hold about 280,000 distinct CDR3 sequences, with approximately 85% observed a single time. The sequencing sample was made of CD8+ T cells from PBMCs. The receptors stem from a human donor with multiple sclerosis.

The chain employs TRBV20-1 and TRBJ1-2; TRBD1 might be the D (6 bases). CDR3 length: 13 amino acids. Trimming pared 5 bases from V and 2 bases from J, leaving 12 bases between. CDR1 is DFQATT, CDR2 SNEGSKA, per germline (reference sequence). CDR3 loop: CSAPDSQNYGYTF. The CDR3 nucleotides read TGCAGTGCTCCGGACAGCCAGAACTATGGCTACACCTTC.

This rearrangement joins TRBV6-5 to TRBJ2-3, with D perhaps matching TRBD1 (5 bases). Germline V gene lookup returns CDR1 MNHEY and CDR2 SVGAGI. The CDR3 has 17 residues. The ends were cut back, 0 bases at V and 0 bases at J, with 13 bases in the middle. The DNA for the CDR3 is TGTGCCAGCAGTTACTCGACCCGACAGACTAGCACAGATACGCAGTATTTT. It specifies CASSYSTRQTSTDTQYF.

The J gene is TRBJ2-3, the V gene TRBV9, with 8 bases matching TRBD2. J lost 1 base, V lost 4 bases, and 5 bases had no gene match. This CDR3 is built from 15 residues. CDR1 and CDR2 from the germline V gene are SGDLS and YYNGEE. The CDR3 sequence is CASSLRGGGTDTQYF. The CDR3 DNA is TGTGCCAGCAGCTTACGGGGGGGCGGCACAGATACGCAGTATTTT.

This clonotype appeared a few times. The V and J genes are TRBV5-6 and TRBJ2-2; no firm D call. CDR3 length equals 16 residues. The germline gives CDR1 SGHDT, CDR2 YYEEEE. The V and J ends lost 3 bases and 7 bases respectively, with 19 bases between them. This CDR3 reads CASSSSRLGKGGELFF. CDR3 in DNA: TGTGCCAGCAGCTCCTCCAGACTCGGAAAGGGCGGGGAGCTGTTTTTT.

V gene TRBV4-1 combines with J gene TRBJ2-3, with 10 nucleotides matching TRBD2. Per the germline V gene, CDR1 is MGHRA and CDR2 is YSYEKL. This CDR3 region has 19 residues. V trimming: 2 bases; J trimming: 2 bases; junction bases outside the gene matches: 13. The CDR3 region has the DNA TGCGCCAGCAGCCAATTACTAGCGGGATTATTTAAAACCACAGATACGCAGTATTTT. Protein product: CASSQLLAGLFKTTDTQYF.

A few counts support this clonotype. The chain recombines TRBV6-1 with TRBJ2-7; D is possibly TRBD2 (6 bases). The CDR3 is made up of 14 amino acids. Per the germline V gene, CDR1 is MNHNS and CDR2 is SASEGT. Trimming removed 2 bases at V and 4 bases at J, with 12 bases between. CDR3: CASSENGGQYEQYF. The CDR3 DNA sequence: TGTGCCAGCAGTGAAAACGGAGGGCAATACGAGCAGTACTTC.

This clonotype was found once. The chain links TRBV15 to TRBJ2-3; TRBD2 is a possible D gene (6 bases). Germline V lookup: CDR1 LNHNV, CDR2 YYDKDF (reference sequence). There are 15 residues in the CDR3. Trimming shortened V by 0 bases and J by 3 bases, and 10 bases separated the two germline ends. CDR3 sequence: CATSRERLGTDTQYF. CDR3 DNA: TGTGCCACCAGCAGAGAGAGACTAGGAACAGATACGCAGTATTTT.

V gene TRBV28 combines with J gene TRBJ2-6, with TRBD2 as a possible D gene (5 bases). There are 19 residues in the CDR3. V lost 4 bases and J 1 base, leaving 20 bases between the germline ends. CDR1 is MDHEN and CDR2 is SYDVKM in the germline V gene. The CDR3 coding sequence is TGTGCCAGCAGTTCCATCCCGGGATCTTTACGGTCTGGGGCCAACGTCCTGACTTTC. Translating it yields CASSSIPGSLRSGANVLTF.

This chain connects TRBV5-1 to TRBJ2-7; the match to TRBD1 covers 7 bases. The length of the CDR3 is 15 residues. V lost 4 bases to trimming and J lost 2 bases; unmatched junction nucleotides: 9. Germline loops: CDR1 SGHRS, CDR2 YFSETQ. The CDR3 sequence is CASSIWTGFTYEQYF. The CDR3 nucleotides are TGCGCCAGCAGCATTTGGACAGGATTCACCTACGAGCAGTACTTC.

A single count supports this clonotype. This chain uses TRBV20-1 with TRBJ2-7, with 11 bases matching TRBD1. The CDR3 extends over 13 amino acids. Germline V gene sequence: CDR1 DFQATT, CDR2 SNEGSKA (reference sequence). After removal of 5 bases from V and 4 bases from J, the junction contained 4 bases not matched to a gene. CDR3 residues: CSAPGTGGYEQYF. The CDR3 DNA follows: TGCAGTGCTCCCGGGACAGGGGGATACGAGCAGTACTTC.

The genes are TRBV5-4 and TRBJ2-3; tentatively, D is TRBD2 (6 bases). The CDR3 covers 17 residues. The V end lost 1 base, the J end lost 0 bases, and 15 bases lay between the germline ends. The germline V gene encodes CDR1 SGHNT and CDR2 YYREEE (reference sequence). The CDR3 nucleotides are TGTGCCAGCAGCTTGTGGATCGGCGGGATCAGCACAGATACGCAGTATTTT. This codes for CASSLWIGGISTDTQYF.

This clonotype was counted between two and nine times. The chain couples TRBV18 to TRBJ2-1; D is possibly TRBD1 or TRBD2 (5 bases each). Germline CDR1 reads KGHSH; CDR2 reads LQKENI. This CDR3 has 19 amino acids. Trimming removed 3 bases from V and 1 base from J, with 22 bases in between. CDR3 nucleotides: TGTGCCAGCTCACCCGGACGGGGTCTAGGGACGGCATCCTACAATGAGCAGTTCTTC. It translates to CASSPGRGLGTASYNEQFF. Full variable domain (missing parts from reference TRBV18 and TRBJ2-1): NAGVMQNPRHLVRRRGQEARLRCSPMKGHSHVYWYRQLPEEGLKFMVYLQKENIIDESGMPKERFSAEFPKEGPSILRIQQVVRGDSAAYFCASSPGRGLGTASYNEQFFGPGTRLTVL.

This clonotype was counted a few times. A junction boundary mismatches the germline segment, possibly from a read error. This rearrangement joins TRBV2 to TRBJ2-1; D uncertain. The CDR3 consists of 8 residues. Germline V CDR1 and CDR2: SNHLY, FYNNEI. The CDR3 sequence: CASSEEFF. In nucleotides, the CDR3 is TGTGCCAGCAGTGAGGAGTTCTTC.

The CDR3 reads CSASGTSDMYNEQFF. The CDR3 DNA sequence: TGCAGTGCTAGCGGGACTAGCGACATGTACAATGAGCAGTTCTTC. The chain couples TRBV20-1 to TRBJ2-1, with TRBD2 matching over 10 bases. The germline V gene encodes CDR1 DFQATT and CDR2 SNEGSKA (reference sequence). CDR3 length: 15 amino acids. Unmatched junction bases numbered 6, after V lost 3 bases and J lost 4 bases.

V is TRBV10-3 and J is TRBJ2-7; D is unclear. Trimming pared 3 bases from V and 4 bases from J, leaving 13 bases between. This CDR3 has 14 amino acids. Germline CDR1 reads ENHRY; CDR2 reads SYGVKD. The CDR3 DNA reads as TGTGCCATCAGTGACGACCTGAACTTTTACGAGCAGTACTTC. It translates to CAISDDLNFYEQYF.

The chain is built from TRBV28 and TRBJ1-2; 7 nucleotides line up with TRBD1. Germline CDR1 is MDHEN and CDR2 is SYDVKM. V shed 4 bases and J 11 bases; nucleotides not matched to a gene: 10. The CDR3 contains 13 residues. This CDR3 reads CASSSYQGVGYTF. The CDR3 coding sequence is TGTGCCAGCAGTTCATACCAGGGGGTTGGGTACACCTTC.

This chain uses TRBV29-1 with TRBJ2-7; tentative D call: TRBD1 (7 bases). The CDR3 runs to 14 residues. V was pared by 3 bases and J by 1 base, with 13 bases between. CDR1 is SQVTM, CDR2 ANQGSEA, per germline. CDR3 DNA sequence: TGCAGCGTTGAGGGCGGGACAGAATCCTACGAGCAGTACTTC. This codes for CSVEGGTESYEQYF.

The sample holds one count of this clonotype. The chain recombines TRBV4-1 with TRBJ2-3; 10 bases are shared with TRBD2. Trimming removed 1 base from V and 5 bases from J; junction bases left unmatched: 6. There are 16 residues in the CDR3. From germline, CDR1 is MGHRA and CDR2 YSYEKL. The CDR3 DNA reads as TGCGCCAGCAGCCAAGTCCTAGCGGGGGCAGAAGATACGCAGTATTTT. This translates into CASSQVLAGAEDTQYF.